Listed below are T cell receptor beta chains from one sample, sequenced in a study of cytotoxic CD8 clonotypes in ibrutinib-treated CLL. Measured with immunoSEQ multiplex PCR; TCRdb has only the in-frame clones, and not every one. The sample carries about 300,000 clones, 76% recorded once. The source material was PBMCs, sampled at disease progression, from a patient treated with ibrutinib. The receptor set was obtained from a human donor with chronic lymphocytic leukemia. The CDR3 runs from the conserved cysteine through the conserved F or W.

j_gene	v_gene	CDR3aa
TRBJ2-7	TRBV11-2	CASSSGPRYEQYF
TRBJ2-7	TRBV2	CASSAGGGAYEQYF
TRBJ2-7	TRBV6-6	CASSYSASGYEQYF
TRBJ2-1	TRBV18	CASSPTNEQFF
TRBJ2-7	TRBV7-6	CASSLGGFSYEQYF
TRBJ2-5	TRBV7-8	CATRMPGLAGLETQYF
TRBJ2-3	TRBV29-1	CSVVGGPSTDTQYF
TRBJ2-1	TRBV5-1	CASSLPGLEGDEQFF
TRBJ2-5	TRBV2	CASTYQETQYF
TRBJ2-7	TRBV18	CASSPLLSGGPYEQYF
TRBJ2-7	TRBV11-1	CASSLGNYEQYF
TRBJ2-6	TRBV28	CASSLEVISGANVLTF
TRBJ2-6	TRBV27	CASSPLGFSGANVLTF
TRBJ2-2	TRBV19	CASLPNANNGELFF
TRBJ2-7	TRBV25-1	CASSTLEGYEQYF
TRBJ2-7	TRBV6-5	CASSSDRGQGHEQYF
TRBJ2-1	TRBV7-6	CASSTRDFYNEQFF
TRBJ2-2	TRBV29-1	CSVKGHNTGELFF
TRBJ2-5	TRBV19	CATAAHSHRASDF
TRBJ2-3	TRBV9	CASSVTTSGSTDTQYF
TRBJ2-5	TRBV5-1	CASSLGAEETQYF
TRBJ2-2	TRBV6-1	CASSDEHTGELFF
TRBJ1-2	TRBV4-3	CASSPLGAYGYTF
TRBJ2-1	TRBV20-1	CSQDLYNEQFF
TRBJ2-7	TRBV18	CASSPDGQPYEQYF
TRBJ2-7	TRBV15	CATSPTRDGLWQYF
TRBJ1-5	TRBV2	CASGGNQPQHF
TRBJ2-7	TRBV10-3	CAISESGQGAYEQYF
TRBJ2-2	TRBV29-1	CSAGQGASPGELFF
TRBJ2-7	TRBV13	CASSLGVGDPYEQYF
TRBJ2-7	TRBV7-9	CASSRGLEQYF
TRBJ2-3	TRBV7-3	CASSLTDRKDTDTQYF
TRBJ2-7	TRBV4-1	CASSQRGAGGSSYEQYF
TRBJ1-5	TRBV5-6	CASSLGGYSNQPQHF
TRBJ1-6	TRBV6-6	CASMGYSYNSPLHF
TRBJ1-2	TRBV5-6	CASGNRGPLNYGYTF
TRBJ2-4	TRBV5-5	CASSSLPSGTLAKNIQYF
TRBJ2-5	TRBV7-3	CASSLIGETQYF
TRBJ2-3	TRBV9	CASSVHGSDPDTQYF
TRBJ1-2	TRBV6-1	CASSRDGYTF
TRBJ2-1	TRBV19	CASSSTSGSGFF
TRBJ1-1	TRBV5-4	CASSLSRGPAEAFF
TRBJ2-1	TRBV15	CATTDRDVLDEQFF
TRBJ1-1	TRBV28	CASSQAGGVNTEAFF
TRBJ1-2	TRBV29-1	CSVEEPYGYTF
TRBJ2-1	TRBV7-9	CASSLGLGFGGEQFF
TRBJ1-1	TRBV7-3	CASSPRQGVTEAFF
TRBJ1-4	TRBV11-2	CASSLWPDREEKLFF
TRBJ2-3	TRBV11-2	CASKLSGQGADTQYF
TRBJ2-5	TRBV4-2	CASSQDREETQYF